This TCR beta chain originates from a study of cytomegalovirus exposure and HLA in healthy donors (dated by TCRdb to about 2017). Regarding the study in general: In an earlier analysis of roughly 500 of the donors, 250 to 300 Gb of sequence data and 117 million unique TCR beta sequences from roughly 200 million T cells were reported. About 300 gigabases of sequencing data and tens of millions of unique TCR sequences were included in an early release covering about 700 HLA-typed donors. The genetic ancestry cluster associated with self-reported Caucasian donors included 81% of the roughly 400 genotyped donors. The aim of the study was to test whether cataloging public T cell receptors could identify signatures of past pathogen exposure. The study used immunosequencing to profile the T cell repertoires of around 600 subjects and linked those repertoires to cytomegalovirus serostatus. A separate validation cohort of 100 to 150 different subjects was used in addition to the roughly 700-subject first cohort. To predict cytomegalovirus infection status, the study brought together high-throughput TCR immunosequencing, statistical association of individual TCRs with disease status, and machine learning. A later analysis re-examined previously published TCR beta repertoires from more than 600 donors and added high-resolution HLA genotyping to investigate patterns of TCR occurrence. The later analysis used no new phenotypic data to find candidate immune exposures, relying instead on TCR beta sequences and their occurrence across donors. An earlier analysis of approximately 500 of the donors applied high-throughput TCR beta sequencing to assess whether each TCR beta V gene segment acted as functional or pseudogenic. Donor age, sex, ethnicity and CMV serostatus were compiled alongside the repertoire data. In a later genetic analysis, genome-wide SNP genotypes for about three fifths of the 666 donors were used, and that subset was treated as a discovery cohort. All discovery cohort repertoires had been generated using a single sequencing platform. HLA typing covered class I and class II loci at four-digit resolution. Typing coverage differed by locus: A, B, C, DRB1 and DQB1 were typed in about 620-640 donors, DQA1 in 500 to 550, DPA1 in approximately 610, and DPB1 in 400 to 480. Four or five DR-DQ haplotypes were handled as single units for association and clustering, since linkage in the cohort was strong. Among over 350 genotyped donors of the cohort, an average of about 240,000 unique TCR beta nucleotide sequences were sequenced per donor, roughly 18% of them non-productive.

The cohort comprised around 690 healthy bone marrow donors. All cohort members were sampled while nominally healthy, although unrecorded immune exposures were likely present. The donor tested CMV seronegative and was one of the 352 seronegative cohort members. Every donor gave a peripheral blood sample, and the peripheral blood mononuclear cells from that sample were used for TCR beta sequencing. Genomic DNA extraction from the blood cell samples was performed with the Qiagen DNeasy Blood Extraction Kit. General study outcomes and caveats: Only TCR beta chains were sequenced in this cohort, and the absence of alpha or paired-chain data limited detectable features. The study listed 164 TCR beta chains as associated with cytomegalovirus. When HLA alleles, especially DR and DQ, strongly co-occurred, TCR associations were difficult to assign to individual alleles. A later analysis reported that several top co-occurrence clusters appeared linked to parvovirus B19, influenza, CMV and Epstein-Barr virus. According to the authors, the approach could potentially be generalized to other disease states and immunological phenotypes. A cluster of highly shared sequence variants was judged likely to be a technical artifact of the sequencing pipeline. At a false discovery rate of 0.05, a later analysis linked fewer than 20,000 TCR beta sequences to specific HLA alleles. For the cohort, immune exposure information was limited to CMV serostatus. In a later analysis, the rate of TCR association differed among HLA loci, with DRB1 alleles having the most associated TCRs and HLA-C alleles having the fewest. Because counts were too low, some 17 rarely observed V segments, including chromosome 9 orphons, were excluded from the earlier analysis of some 590 of the donors. Sequencing depth was assumed to be roughly uniform across donors in the presence/absence analyses, though that assumption may not hold. In an earlier analysis of fewer than 700 of the donors, most TCR beta V segments appeared in productive rearrangements about 87% or about 30% of the time, broadly matching IMGT annotations. In a later analysis, HLA-associated TCR beta chains showed more clonal expansion and lower generation probabilities than non-associated chains that were equally common. According to a later genetic analysis, donors in an Asian-associated ancestry cluster had fewer N-insertions in productive TCRs than the roughly 670-donor mean. In vitro tests confirmed that three of the cytomegalovirus-associated TCR beta chains recognize cytomegalovirus antigens. Because HLA typing was missing for some donors at each locus, association tests included only the typed subset. Across donors, most TCR sequences were observed very rarely, whereas some public TCRs were present in many individuals. Because the 87-base-pair reads could not distinguish some IMGT-functional V segments, including TRBV6-2 and TRBV6-3, those segments were excluded. According to a later analysis, most CMV-associated TCR beta chains appeared to be HLA-restricted, and the HLA associations seemed to be driven largely by CMV exposure. Linkage disequilibrium might explain the correlated functional status among segregating V segments, but an unknown experimental factor could not be ruled out. A further reported finding was that TCR beta sequences accurately predicted the HLA-A and HLA-B alleles for most subjects in the first cohort. The classifier was reported to diagnose cytomegalovirus status with high specificity and sensitivity in both the original cohort and the validation cohort. A later genetic analysis associated a missense DCLRE1C variant with V-gene and J-gene trimming of TCR beta chains, and an independent cohort replicated the association.

Comment on this clone: Its antigen specificity is not known. No base quality values were provided; no much bigger clone lies one nucleotide off.

The library was made by the immunoSEQ multiplex PCR assay. For the multiplex PCR, a mixture combining 60 forward primers for TCR Vbeta segments and 13 reverse primers for TCR Jbeta segments was used. The CDR3 region of rearranged TCR beta genes was amplified from genomic DNA by a multiplex PCR assay. Amplified TCR beta libraries were sequenced as 87-base-pair reads on the Illumina HiSeq System. Concerning the study's data processing: A later analysis counted about 80 million unique TCR beta chains across the 690 or so repertoires, and around 9.9 million of these chains were shared by at least two donors. Raw reads were error-corrected and collapsed into unique sequences with a nearest-neighbor algorithm that merged closely related sequences to remove PCR and sequencing errors. CDR3 sequences were aligned to IMGT reference sequences to assign V, D and J gene segments. For a sequence to be retained, at least a six-nucleotide match to both a V gene segment and a J gene segment was required. A rearrangement counted as productive if the CDR3 had no stop codons and remained in frame with V and J, and every other rearrangement counted as non-productive. CDR3 was defined by IMGT convention, running from the second conserved V-encoded cysteine to the conserved J-encoded phenylalanine. In an earlier analysis of around 600 of the donors, sequences lacking an unambiguous match to a single V gene segment were excluded. An earlier analysis of fewer than 750 of the donors classified V segments as functional when productive rearrangements were above 56.7% and as segregating when the standard deviation between donors was above 5%. A statistical classification framework was built for diagnosing cytomegalovirus status from the catalog of TCR beta chain sequences. V and J gene assignment, in a later analysis, came from comparing TCR nucleotide sequences with IMGT/GENE-DB human TR gene sequences. The TCRdist pipeline was used in a later analysis to assign CDR3 sequences and most-parsimonious VDJ recombination scenarios. In a later analysis, every TCR beta chain was defined by the combination of its CDR3 amino acid sequence and its V-gene family, and reads without a unique V-gene family were dropped. A later analysis removed 550 to 650 highly shared, low-generation-probability nucleotide sequences to deal with suspected cross-contamination and a sequencing artifact. In a later analysis, a clonal expansion index for each public chain was calculated from normalized within-repertoire ranks of inferred template counts. In a later analysis, generation probabilities were computed with a VDJ recombination model fitted to out-of-frame rearrangements, and the resulting probabilities were checked against IGoR. Hypergeometric tests were used in a later analysis to score TCR-TCR, TCR-HLA and TCR-CMV co-occurrence, with a repertoire-size bias correction applied to the TCR pairs. In a later analysis, false discovery rates were estimated by permuting HLA or CMV assignments 20 times. In a later analysis, co-occurring TCRs were grouped using DBSCAN, and TCRdist sequence similarity was added for clustering within HLA-allele-positive subsets. For co-occurrence clustering, repertoires with fewer than 30,000 or more than 120,000 public chains were excluded, along with roughly 5 repertoires with anomalous nucleotide sharing. In its TCRdb copy, this immuneACCESS table keeps in-frame sequences only and misses some clones. Where compared with another copy, unresolved V genes explain less than half of these, and the others have no known cause. V and J calls plus clone size are reproduced from that table; the DNA served to infer D and trimming. Recorded for this sample are around 120,000 clones; approximately 80% of them occurred a single time. The ten most abundant clones make up 3.4% of the sample.

Per the germline V gene (reference sequence), LNHDA is the CDR1 and SQIVND is the CDR2. V was cut back by 6 bases and J by 2 bases, leaving a gap of 22 bases between them. The CDR3 contains 17 residues, cysteine and phenylalanine counted. Only the CDR3 portion is preserved as DNA: 51 bases, with reading frame beginning at the first base. The rearrangement joined TRBV19 to TRBJ1-1; the D gene is perhaps TRBD1, on 5 matching bases. This TCR derives from a man aged 25-40 years in good health and CMV-seronegative. The source material was PBMCs. CDR3 reads: CASRGHRGTILNTEAFF. The DNA sequence is as follows: TGTGCCAGTAGGGGGCATCGGGGGACTATCCTTAACACTGAAGCTTTCTTT.